The clone carrying this T cell receptor beta chain occurred a few times. The same CDR3 can be traced to other DNA sequences in this sample. This entry comes from a study of blood T cell repertoires in COVID-19. Here immunoSEQ multiplex PCR was the method, and the copy in TCRdb shows in-frame clones only, minus some. The sample yields 180,000 or so clones, 81% seen once. V gave up 5 bases and J gave up 2 bases; unmatched junction bases: 2. Germline V gene lookup returns CDR1 SNHLY and CDR2 FYNNEI. The CDR3 has 13 residues. Sequencing input: peripheral blood. J is TRBJ1-2 and V is TRBV2; 7 bases match TRBD1. The receptor was isolated from a woman aged 40 to 49 with COVID-19, enrolled during active disease. The DNA of the CDR3 is TGTGCCAGCAGTCGGGACAGCAACTATGGCTACACCTTC. Encoded protein: CASSRDSNYGYTF.